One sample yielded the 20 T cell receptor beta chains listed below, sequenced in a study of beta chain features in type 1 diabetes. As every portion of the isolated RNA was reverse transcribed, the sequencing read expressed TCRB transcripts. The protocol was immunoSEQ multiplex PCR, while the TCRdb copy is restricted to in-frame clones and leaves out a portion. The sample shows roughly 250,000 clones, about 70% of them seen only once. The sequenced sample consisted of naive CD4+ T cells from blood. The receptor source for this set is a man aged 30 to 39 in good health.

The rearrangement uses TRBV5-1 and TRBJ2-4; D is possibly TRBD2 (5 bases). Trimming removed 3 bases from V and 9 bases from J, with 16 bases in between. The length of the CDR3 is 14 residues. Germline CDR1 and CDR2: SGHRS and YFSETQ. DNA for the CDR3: TGCGCCAGCAGCTCAGGCACAGAGGGTGGCATTCAGTACTTC. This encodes CASSSGTEGGIQYF. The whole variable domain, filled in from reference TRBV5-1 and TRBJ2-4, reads KAGVTQTPRYLIKTRGQQVTLSCSPISGHRSVSWYQQTPGQGLQFLFEYFSETQRNKGNFPGRFSGRQFSNSRSEMNVSTLELGDSALYLCASSSGTEGGIQYFGAGTRLSVL.

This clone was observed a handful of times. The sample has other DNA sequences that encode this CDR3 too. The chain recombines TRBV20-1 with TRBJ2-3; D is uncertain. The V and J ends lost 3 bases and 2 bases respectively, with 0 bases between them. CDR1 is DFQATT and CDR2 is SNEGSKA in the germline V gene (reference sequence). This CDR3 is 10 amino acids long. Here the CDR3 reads CSASTDTQYF. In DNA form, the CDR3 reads TGCAGTGCTAGCACAGATACGCAGTATTTT.

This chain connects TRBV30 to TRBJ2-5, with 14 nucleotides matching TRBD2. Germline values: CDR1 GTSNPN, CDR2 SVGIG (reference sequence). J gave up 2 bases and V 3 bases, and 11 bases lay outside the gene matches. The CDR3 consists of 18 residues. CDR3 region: CAWRGRAGTSGGQETQYF. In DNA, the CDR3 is TGTGCCTGGAGGGGACGGGCAGGGACTAGCGGGGGTCAAGAGACCCAGTACTTC.

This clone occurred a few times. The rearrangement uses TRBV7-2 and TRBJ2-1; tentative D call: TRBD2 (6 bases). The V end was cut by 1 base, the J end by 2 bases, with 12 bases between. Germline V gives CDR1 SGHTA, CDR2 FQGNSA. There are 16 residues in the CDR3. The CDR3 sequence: CASSLGASDTYNEQFF. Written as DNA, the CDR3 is TGTGCCAGCAGCTTAGGAGCTAGCGACACCTACAATGAGCAGTTCTTC. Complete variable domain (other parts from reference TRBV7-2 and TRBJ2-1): GAGVSQSPSNKVTEKGKDVELRCDPISGHTALYWYRQSLGQGLEFLIYFQGNSAPDKSGLPSDRFSAERTGGSVSTLTIQRTQQEDSAVYLCASSLGASDTYNEQFFGPGTRLTVL.

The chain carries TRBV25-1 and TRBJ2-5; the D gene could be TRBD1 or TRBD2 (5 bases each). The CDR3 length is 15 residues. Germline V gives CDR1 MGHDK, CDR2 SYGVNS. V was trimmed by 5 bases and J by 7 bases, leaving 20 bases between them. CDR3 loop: CASSRDGSVGVTQYF. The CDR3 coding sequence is TGTGCCAGCAGTAGGGACGGATCAGTGGGTGTGACCCAGTACTTC.

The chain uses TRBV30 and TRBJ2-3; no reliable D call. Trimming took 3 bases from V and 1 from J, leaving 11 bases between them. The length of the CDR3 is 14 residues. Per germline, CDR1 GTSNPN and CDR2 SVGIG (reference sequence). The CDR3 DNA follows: TGTGCCTGGAGACAGACCTCGGGCACAGATACGCAGTATTTT. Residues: CAWRQTSGTDTQYF.

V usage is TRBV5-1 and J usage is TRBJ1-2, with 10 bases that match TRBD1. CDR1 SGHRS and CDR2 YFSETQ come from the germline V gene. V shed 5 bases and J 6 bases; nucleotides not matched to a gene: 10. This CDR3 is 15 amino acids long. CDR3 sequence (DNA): TGCGCCAGCAGGGGACAGGGGATAATAGAGGATGGCTACACCTTC. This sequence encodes CASRGQGIIEDGYTF.

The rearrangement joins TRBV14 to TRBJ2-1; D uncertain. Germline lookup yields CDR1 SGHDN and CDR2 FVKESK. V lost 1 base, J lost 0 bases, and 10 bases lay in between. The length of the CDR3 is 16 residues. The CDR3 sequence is CASSQGSTSSYNEQFF. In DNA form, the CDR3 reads TGTGCCAGCAGCCAAGGCAGCACCAGCTCCTACAATGAGCAGTTCTTC. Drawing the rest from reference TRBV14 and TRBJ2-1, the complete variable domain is EAGVTQFPSHSVIEKGQTVTLRCDPISGHDNLYWYRRVMGKEIKFLLHFVKESKQDESGMPNNRFLAERTGGTYSTLKVQPAELEDSGVYFCASSQGSTSSYNEQFFGPGTRLTVL.

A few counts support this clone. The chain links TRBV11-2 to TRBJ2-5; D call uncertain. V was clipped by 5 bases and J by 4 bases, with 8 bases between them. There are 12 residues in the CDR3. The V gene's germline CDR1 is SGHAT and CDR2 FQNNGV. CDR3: CASSPGRETQYF. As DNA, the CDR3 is TGTGCCAGCAGCCCCGGGCGAGAGACCCAGTACTTC. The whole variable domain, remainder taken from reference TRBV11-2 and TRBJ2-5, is EAGVAQSPRYKIIEKRQSVAFWCNPISGHATLYWYQQILGQGPKLLIQFQNNGVVDDSQLPKDRFSAERLKGVDSTLKIQPAKLEDSAVYLCASSPGRETQYFGPGTRLLVL.

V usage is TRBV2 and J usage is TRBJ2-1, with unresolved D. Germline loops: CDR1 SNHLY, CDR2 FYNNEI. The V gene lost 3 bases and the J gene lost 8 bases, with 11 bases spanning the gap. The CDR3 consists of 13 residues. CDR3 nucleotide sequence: TGTGCCAGCAGTGATTTTTGGGGATATGAGCAGTTCTTC. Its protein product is CASSDFWGYEQFF.

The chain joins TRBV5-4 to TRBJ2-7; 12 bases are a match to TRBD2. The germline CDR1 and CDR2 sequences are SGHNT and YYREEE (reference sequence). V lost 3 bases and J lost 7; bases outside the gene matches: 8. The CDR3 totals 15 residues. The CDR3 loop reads CASSSPGLAGKEQYF. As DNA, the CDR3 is TGTGCCAGCAGCTCACCGGGACTAGCGGGTAAAGAGCAGTACTTC.

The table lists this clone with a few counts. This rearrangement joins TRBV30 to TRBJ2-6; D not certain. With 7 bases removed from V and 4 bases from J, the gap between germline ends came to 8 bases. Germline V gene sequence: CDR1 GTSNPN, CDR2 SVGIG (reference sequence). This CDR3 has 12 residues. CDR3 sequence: CASTPGANVLTF. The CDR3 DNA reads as TGTGCCTCCACCCCAGGGGCCAACGTCCTGACTTTC.

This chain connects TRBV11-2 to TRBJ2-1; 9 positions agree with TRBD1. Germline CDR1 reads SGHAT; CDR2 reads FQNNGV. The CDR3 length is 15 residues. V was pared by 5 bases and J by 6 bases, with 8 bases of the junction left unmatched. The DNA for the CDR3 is TGTGCCAGCAGCCCCATACAGGGGGCGGGCAATGAGCAGTTCTTC. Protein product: CASSPIQGAGNEQFF.

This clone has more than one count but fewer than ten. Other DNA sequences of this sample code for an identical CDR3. The CDR3 nucleotides are TGTGCCTGGAGTGGGGGTGCCCTGCAGTTCTTC. Its translation is CAWSGGALQFF. V is TRBV30 and J is TRBJ2-1; D is unresolved. V lost 1 base to trimming and J lost 12 bases, with 10 bases between them. The CDR3 is 11 amino acids. Germline values: CDR1 GTSNPN, CDR2 SVGIG (reference sequence). Looking up the rest from reference TRBV30 and TRBJ2-1 gives the full variable domain: SQTIHQWPATLVQPVGSPLSLECTVEGTSNPNLYWYRQAAGRGLQLLFYSVGIGQISSEVPQNLSASRPQDRQFILSSKKLLLSDSGFYLCAWSGGALQFFGPGTRLTVL.

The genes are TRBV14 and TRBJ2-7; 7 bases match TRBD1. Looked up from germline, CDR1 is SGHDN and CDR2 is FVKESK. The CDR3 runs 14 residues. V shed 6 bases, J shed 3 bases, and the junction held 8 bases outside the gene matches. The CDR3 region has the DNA TGTGCCAGCAGTTGGGCGACAGGGAACTACGAGCAGTACTTC. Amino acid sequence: CASSWATGNYEQYF.

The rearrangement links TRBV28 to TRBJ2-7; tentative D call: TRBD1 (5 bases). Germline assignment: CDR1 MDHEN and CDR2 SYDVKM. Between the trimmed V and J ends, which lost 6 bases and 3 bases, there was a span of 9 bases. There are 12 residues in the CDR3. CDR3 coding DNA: TGTGCCAGCAGCCCAGACAGCTACGAGCAGTACTTC. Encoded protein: CASSPDSYEQYF.

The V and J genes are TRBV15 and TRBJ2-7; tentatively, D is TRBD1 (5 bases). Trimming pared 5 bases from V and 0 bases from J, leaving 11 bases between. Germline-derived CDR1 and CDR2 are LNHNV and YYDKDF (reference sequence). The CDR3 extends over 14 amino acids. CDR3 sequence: CATSATGNSYEQYF. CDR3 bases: TGTGCCACCAGCGCCACAGGAAACTCCTACGAGCAGTACTTC.

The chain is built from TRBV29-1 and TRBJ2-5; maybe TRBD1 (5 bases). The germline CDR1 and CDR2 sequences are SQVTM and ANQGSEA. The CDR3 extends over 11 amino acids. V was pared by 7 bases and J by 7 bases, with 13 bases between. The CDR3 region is CSGDSPGTQYF. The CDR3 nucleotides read TGCAGCGGCGACAGCCCCGGGACCCAGTACTTC.

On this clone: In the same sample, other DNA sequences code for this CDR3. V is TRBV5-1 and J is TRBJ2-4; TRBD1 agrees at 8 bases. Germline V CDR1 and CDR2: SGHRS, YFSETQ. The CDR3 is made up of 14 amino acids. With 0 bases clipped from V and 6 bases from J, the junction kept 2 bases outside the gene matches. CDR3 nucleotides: TGCGCCAGCAGCTTGGTTGACAGGGGAAACATTCAGTACTTC. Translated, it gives CASSLVDRGNIQYF.

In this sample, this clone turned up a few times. This CDR3 reads CAWSINSGEKLFF. CDR3 bases: TGTGCCTGGAGTATCAACAGCGGAGAAAAACTGTTTTTT. This chain joins TRBV30 and TRBJ1-4; D is unclear. Trimming cost V 2 bases and J 8 bases, with 12 bases left between them. The V gene's germline CDR1 is GTSNPN and CDR2 SVGIG (reference sequence). The CDR3 sequence is 13 residues long.